Shown below are 26 T cell receptor beta chains from a single sample sequenced in a study of CD4 T cells in relation to SARS-CoV-2 and coronaviruses. Here immunoSEQ multiplex PCR was the method, and the copy in TCRdb shows in-frame clones only, minus some. This sample has about 56,000 clones; about 91% occur once, and the top ten carry 0.3% to 0.45%. Sequencing used naive CD4+ T cells from PBMCs. Subset specified: naive CD4+ T cells isolated by negative enrichment. The receptors were sampled from an adult with COVID-19.

CDR3 in amino acids: CASRRDYSPYNEQFF. CDR3 sequence (DNA): TGTGCCAGCAGGAGGGACTACAGCCCCTACAATGAGCAGTTCTTC. V and J are TRBV11-2 and TRBJ2-1, with 7 bases aligning to TRBD2. This CDR3 comprises 15 residues. Germline CDR1 is SGHAT and CDR2 is FQNNGV. V gave up 6 bases and J gave up 2 bases; unmatched junction bases: 7.

The rearrangement uses TRBV3-1 (or the pseudogene TRBV3-2) and TRBJ2-3; D is ambiguous. The germline V gene encodes CDR1 LGHDT and CDR2 YNNKEL (reference sequence). This CDR3 comprises 14 residues. Trimming shortened V by 1 base and J by 3 bases, and 8 bases separated the two germline ends. The CDR3 loop reads CASSQVAVTDTQYF. Here the CDR3 DNA reads TGTGCCAGCAGCCAAGTGGCGGTTACAGATACGCAGTATTTT.

The V and J genes are TRBV11-2 and TRBJ1-5; D remains unclear. The germline V and J ends were trimmed by 2 bases and 2 bases, with 4 bases remaining between them. The CDR3 contains 13 residues. Germline V gene lookup returns CDR1 SGHAT and CDR2 FQNNGV. CDR3 region: CASSLSGNQPQHF. The CDR3 nucleotides are TGTGCCAGCAGCTTATCGGGCAATCAGCCCCAGCATTTT.

The rearrangement joins TRBV7-8 to TRBJ1-4; TRBD1 might be the D (5 bases). The CDR3 runs to 16 residues. V lost 5 bases, J lost 0 bases, and 13 bases lay in between. The germline CDR1 and CDR2 sequences are SGHVS and FQNEAQ. DNA for the CDR3: TGTGCCAGCAGCCCGGGGCGGGGGGCAACTAATGAAAAACTGTTTTTT. It specifies CASSPGRGATNEKLFF.

The chain is built from TRBV11-2 and TRBJ2-7, with TRBD2 identical over 10 bases. The CDR3 has 15 amino acids. The V segment lost 5 bases and the J segment 2 bases; nucleotides outside the gene matches: 6. Germline V gives CDR1 SGHAT, CDR2 FQNNGV. In DNA form, the CDR3 reads TGTGCCAGCAGCCCGAGGACTAGCGGTACCTACGAGCAGTACTTC. Residues: CASSPRTSGTYEQYF.

This chain connects TRBV25-1 to TRBJ2-7; the D gene is possibly TRBD1 (6 bases). V lost 4 bases to trimming and J lost 6 bases, with 19 bases between them. The germline V gene has CDR1 MGHDK and CDR2 SYGVNS. The CDR3 has 15 residues. The CDR3 reads CASSGGLGIRGEQYF. The CDR3 region has the DNA TGTGCCAGCAGTGGCGGACTGGGAATCAGGGGCGAGCAGTACTTC.

The chain uses TRBV28 and TRBJ1-4, with 12 bases aligning to TRBD1. The CDR3 covers 17 residues. V shed 6 bases, J shed 8 bases, and the junction held 13 bases outside the gene matches. The germline gives CDR1 MDHEN, CDR2 SYDVKM. CDR3 bases: TGTGCCAGCAGCGATTCTTTCCGGGACAGGGGGCGGGAAAAACTGTTTTTT. The encoded protein is CASSDSFRDRGREKLFF.

The chain links TRBV18 to TRBJ1-1; D is undetermined. Per the germline V gene, CDR1 is KGHSH and CDR2 is LQKENI. V was pared by 2 bases and J by 1 base, with 5 bases between. This CDR3 is 13 amino acids long. CDR3 amino acids: CASSPTGNTEAFF. The CDR3 region has the DNA TGTGCCAGCTCACCAACGGGGAACACTGAAGCTTTCTTT.

The chain employs TRBV7-2 and TRBJ2-3; maybe TRBD2 (6 bases). The ends were cut back, 0 bases at V and 0 bases at J, with 10 bases in the middle. The germline CDR1 and CDR2 sequences are SGHTA and FQGNSA. CDR3 length equals 16 residues. CDR3 region: CASSLALAASTDTQYF. As DNA, the CDR3 is TGTGCCAGCAGCTTAGCACTAGCAGCTAGCACAGATACGCAGTATTTT.

The genes are TRBV18 and TRBJ2-3; a possible D gene is TRBD2 (6 bases). Germline assignment: CDR1 KGHSH and CDR2 LQKENI. The CDR3 has 14 residues. Trimming stripped 8 bases from V and 2 bases from J, with 14 bases between. The CDR3 coding sequence is TGTGCCAGCCTCTTCGGGGAGGCCACAGATACGCAGTATTTT. Protein sequence: CASLFGEATDTQYF.

The V and J genes are TRBV14 and TRBJ2-1, with a weak D call TRBD1 (5 bases). The CDR3 length is 14 residues. CDR1 is SGHDN, CDR2 FVKESK, per germline. The V end lost 3 bases, the J end lost 4 bases, and 10 bases lay between the germline ends. The chain's CDR3 is CASSHRTGYNEQFF. CDR3 in DNA: TGTGCCAGCAGCCACAGAACAGGTTACAATGAGCAGTTCTTC. Supplemented by reference TRBV14 and TRBJ2-1, the full variable domain reads EAGVTQFPSHSVIEKGQTVTLRCDPISGHDNLYWYRRVMGKEIKFLLHFVKESKQDESGMPNNRFLAERTGGTYSTLKVQPAELEDSGVYFCASSHRTGYNEQFFGPGTRLTVL.

This clone was seen only once. The J gene is TRBJ2-5, the V gene TRBV18; D call uncertain. The V end was cut by 0 bases, the J end by 4 bases, with 3 bases between. CDR1 KGHSH and CDR2 LQKENI come from the germline V gene. The CDR3 runs 12 residues. The CDR3 here is CASSPPAETQYF. The CDR3 DNA reads TGTGCCAGCTCACCACCGGCAGAGACCCAGTACTTC.

This chain uses TRBV24-1 with TRBJ2-7, with 11 bases fitting TRBD2. Germline V gives CDR1 KGHDR, CDR2 SFDVKD. The CDR3 is made up of 14 amino acids. V was pared by 7 bases and J by 3 bases, with 4 bases of the junction left unmatched. The CDR3 sequence: CATRGTSGDYEQYF. The CDR3 coding sequence is TGTGCCACCAGGGGGACTAGCGGAGACTACGAGCAGTACTTC.

The chain recombines TRBV6-2 or TRBV6-3 with TRBJ1-1, with no clear D. The germline V gene encodes CDR1 MNHEY and CDR2 SVGEGT. V lost 5 bases and J 4 bases, leaving 8 bases between the germline ends. This CDR3 has 12 residues. CDR3 protein: CASSRGPTEAFF. The CDR3 region has the DNA TGTGCCAGCAGTAGAGGCCCCACTGAAGCTTTCTTT.

The genes are TRBV7-7 and TRBJ2-2; D is unclear. The CDR3 length is 13 residues. V lost 5 bases and J 4 bases, leaving 8 bases between the germline ends. The germline gives CDR1 SSHAT, CDR2 FNYEAQ (reference sequence). The CDR3 loop is CASSAGLTGELFF. The CDR3 DNA is TGTGCCAGCAGCGCCGGGCTCACCGGGGAGCTGTTTTTT. The complete variable domain, with remaining parts taken from reference TRBV7-7 and TRBJ2-2, reads GAGVSQSPRYKVTKRGQDVTLRCDPISSHATLYWYQQALGQGPEFLTYFNYEAQPDKSGLPSDRFSAERPEGSISTLTIQRTEQRDSAMYRCASSAGLTGELFFGEGSRLTVL.

As DNA, the CDR3 is TGTGCCAGCAGCCGCCGGACAGGGTTGAGCACAGATACGCAGTATTTT. Its protein is CASSRRTGLSTDTQYF. The gene calls are TRBV7-9 and TRBJ2-3; 8 nucleotides align to TRBD1. V trimming: 5 bases; J trimming: 0 bases; junction bases outside the gene matches: 7. The CDR3 covers 16 residues. CDR1 and CDR2 from the germline V gene are SEHNR and FQNEAQ (reference sequence).

The V gene is TRBV12-3 or TRBV12-4, the J gene TRBJ1-1; D is unresolved. The CDR3 covers 12 residues. With 5 bases removed from V and 6 bases from J, the gap between germline ends came to 10 bases. The CDR3, as DNA: TGTGCCAGCAGTGGACTGCTCGCTGAAGCTTTCTTT. Translating it yields CASSGLLAEAFF.

The chain has TRBV3-1 (or the pseudogene TRBV3-2) and TRBJ1-4, with a possible D match to TRBD1 (6 bases). The CDR3 has 14 amino acids. Germline V lookup: CDR1 LGHDT, CDR2 YNNKEL (reference sequence). V shed 1 base and J shed 7 bases, with 10 bases lying between them. The CDR3 loop is CASSQVQGFEKLFF. The DNA for the CDR3 is TGTGCCAGCAGCCAAGTACAGGGCTTTGAAAAACTGTTTTTT.

The V call is TRBV28, the J call TRBJ1-3; TRBD1 matches 12 bases. V shed 3 bases, J shed 4 bases, and the junction held 7 bases outside the gene matches. Germline V gene lookup returns CDR1 MDHEN and CDR2 SYDVKM. The CDR3 is made up of 17 amino acids. In DNA form, the CDR3 reads TGTGCCAGCAGTTTGCCGGGACAGGGGGCGGACGGAAACACCATATATTTT. It encodes CASSLPGQGADGNTIYF.

The count of this clone is one. The CDR3 here is CASSSWTGAAFF. In DNA, the CDR3 is TGTGCCAGCAGTTCCTGGACAGGGGCGGCTTTCTTT. This chain joins TRBV6-5 and TRBJ1-1, with 9 bases identical to TRBD1. The V gene's germline CDR1 is MNHEY and CDR2 SVGAGI. V dropped 4 bases and J dropped 11; count of bases not matched to a gene: 5. The CDR3 length is 12 residues.

The J gene is TRBJ2-2, the V gene TRBV18, with 9 bases aligning to TRBD1. The germline CDR1 and CDR2 sequences are KGHSH and LQKENI. The CDR3 contains 16 residues. Losses at the gene ends were 0 bases for V and 3 bases for J; bases not matched to a gene: 2. DNA of the CDR3: TGTGCCAGCTCACCACCGGGACAGGGAGACACCGGGGAGCTGTTTTTT. Amino acids: CASSPPGQGDTGELFF. Full variable domain (missing parts from reference TRBV18 and TRBJ2-2): NAGVMQNPRHLVRRRGQEARLRCSPMKGHSHVYWYRQLPEEGLKFMVYLQKENIIDESGMPKERFSAEFPKEGPSILRIQQVVRGDSAAYFCASSPPGQGDTGELFFGEGSRLTVL.

This chain connects TRBV10-1 to TRBJ2-1; 11 bases match TRBD1. Per the germline V gene, CDR1 is WNHNN and CDR2 is SYGVQD (reference sequence). The V gene end was trimmed by 0 bases and the J gene end by 5 bases; junction bases not matched to a gene: 9. CDR3 length equals 18 residues. CDR3 sequence reads: CASSESISGQGGHNEQFF. CDR3 nucleotide sequence: TGCGCCAGCAGTGAGTCGATTTCGGGACAGGGGGGCCACAATGAGCAGTTCTTC.

The chain joins TRBV5-1 to TRBJ2-7; 7 nucleotides align to TRBD1. In germline, CDR1 is SGHRS, CDR2 YFSETQ. The J segment lost 7 bases and the V segment lost 7 bases, leaving 5 bases of the junction unmatched. The CDR3 has 11 residues. Here the CDR3 reads CASASDREQYF. CDR3 coding DNA: TGCGCCAGCGCCTCGGACAGGGAGCAGTACTTC. Full variable domain (rest looked up from reference TRBV5-1 and TRBJ2-7): KAGVTQTPRYLIKTRGQQVTLSCSPISGHRSVSWYQQTPGQGLQFLFEYFSETQRNKGNFPGRFSGRQFSNSRSEMNVSTLELGDSALYLCASASDREQYFGPGTRLTVT.

The chain carries TRBV18 and TRBJ1-2; D perhaps matches TRBD1 (5 bases). Germline values: CDR1 KGHSH, CDR2 LQKENI. Trimming cost V 3 bases and J 3 bases, with 14 bases left between them. This CDR3 comprises 15 residues. CDR3 sequence: CASSPPSRGDYGYTF. The CDR3 DNA follows: TGTGCCAGCTCACCCCCCTCACGAGGGGACTATGGCTACACCTTC.

The chain combines TRBV11-1 with TRBJ2-5; D ambiguous. Germline lookup yields CDR1 SGHAT and CDR2 FQDESV (reference sequence). The V and J ends lost 5 bases and 5 bases respectively, with 12 bases between them. The CDR3 is 13 amino acids. The CDR3 DNA is TGTGCCAGCAGCCCATCGCTTGCTGAGACCCAGTACTTC. Its translation: CASSPSLAETQYF.

The chain joins TRBV28 to TRBJ1-5; D perhaps matches TRBD1 (5 bases). The CDR3 covers 15 residues. The germline V and J ends were trimmed by 4 bases and 2 bases, with 12 bases remaining between them. CDR1 MDHEN and CDR2 SYDVKM come from the germline V gene. This chain's CDR3 is CASSSQGRGNQPQHF. The CDR3 DNA reads as TGTGCCAGCAGTTCGCAGGGAAGGGGCAATCAGCCCCAGCATTTT.